Listed below are T cell receptor beta chains from one sample, sequenced in a study of cytomegalovirus exposure and HLA in healthy donors. TCRdb's table, derived via immunoSEQ multiplex PCR, lists solely in-frame clones and lacks some. Here the sample spans about 73,000 clones, 80% being singletons. What was sequenced was PBMCs. These receptors all come from a male donor in good health and CMV-seronegative. The CDR3 runs from the conserved cysteine through the conserved F or W. Each record gives: V gene, J gene, CDR3 protein.

v_gene: TRBV7-2; j_gene: TRBJ1-6; CDR3aa: CASSFRDYNSPLHF
v_gene: TRBV5-6; j_gene: TRBJ1-2; CDR3aa: CASSSGTQGGYGYTF
v_gene: TRBV14; j_gene: TRBJ1-1; CDR3aa: CASSPRGGRTINTEAFF
v_gene: TRBV19; j_gene: TRBJ1-4; CDR3aa: CASSRGKSNEKLFF
v_gene: TRBV5-1; j_gene: TRBJ2-1; CDR3aa: CASSLVVGTGGKDEQFF
v_gene: TRBV7-9; j_gene: TRBJ2-7; CDR3aa: CSSSSQGSSYEQYF
v_gene: TRBV4-2; j_gene: TRBJ1-2; CDR3aa: CASSHGQNYGYPF
v_gene: TRBV28; j_gene: TRBJ2-7; CDR3aa: CASSWGTSGREGYEQYF
v_gene: TRBV20-1; j_gene: TRBJ2-2; CDR3aa: CSAKGAGELFF
v_gene: TRBV11-2; j_gene: TRBJ2-3; CDR3aa: CASSPQRVAGKDTQYF
v_gene: TRBV10-2; j_gene: TRBJ2-3; CDR3aa: CASKGRWREGSDTQYF
v_gene: TRBV28; j_gene: TRBJ2-2; CDR3aa: CASSLGTVPGELFF
v_gene: TRBV5-4; j_gene: TRBJ2-7; CDR3aa: CASSSGQLHYEQYF
v_gene: TRBV7-8; j_gene: TRBJ2-3; CDR3aa: CASSMGQGAYTQYF
v_gene: TRBV6-5; j_gene: TRBJ1-2; CDR3aa: CASGRQGFDYGYTF
v_gene: TRBV6-5; j_gene: TRBJ1-2; CDR3aa: CASTRTGYGYTF
v_gene: TRBV7-9; j_gene: -; CDR3aa: CASSQTTYEQYF